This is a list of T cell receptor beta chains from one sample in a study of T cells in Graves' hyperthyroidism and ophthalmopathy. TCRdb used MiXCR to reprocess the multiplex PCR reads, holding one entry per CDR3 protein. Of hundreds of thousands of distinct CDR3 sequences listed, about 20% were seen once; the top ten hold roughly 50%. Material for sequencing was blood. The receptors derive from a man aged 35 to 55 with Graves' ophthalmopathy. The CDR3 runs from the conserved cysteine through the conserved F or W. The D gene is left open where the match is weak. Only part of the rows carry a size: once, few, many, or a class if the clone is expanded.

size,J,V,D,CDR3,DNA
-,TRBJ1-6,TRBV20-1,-,CSASTGPGGPLHF,TGCAGTGCTAGCACAGGGCCCGGGGGACCCCTCCACTTT
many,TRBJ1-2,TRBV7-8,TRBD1,CASSYGTGRNYGYTF,TGTGCCAGCAGCTACGGGACAGGGCGGAACTATGGCTACACCTTC
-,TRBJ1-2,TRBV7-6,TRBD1,CASSSIRSGQGLSYGYTF,TGTGCCAGCAGCTCCATCCGGTCGGGACAGGGACTTAGCTATGGCTACACCTTC
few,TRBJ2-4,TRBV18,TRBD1,CASSEQGALAKNIQYF,TGTGCCAGCTCAGAACAGGGGGCCCTAGCCAAAAACATTCAGTACTTC
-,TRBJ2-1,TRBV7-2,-,CASSPSPYSYNEQFF,TGTGCCAGCAGTCCAAGCCCTTACTCCTACAATGAGCAGTTCTTC
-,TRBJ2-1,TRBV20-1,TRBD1,CSASSAGTGLDEQFF,TGCAGTGCTAGCTCAGCCGGGACAGGGTTGGATGAGCAGTTCTTC
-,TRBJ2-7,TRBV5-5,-,CASSSFLDSSEQYF,TGTGCCAGCAGTTCCTTTTTAGACAGCTCCGAGCAGTACTTC
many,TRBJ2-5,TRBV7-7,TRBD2,CASSLGASGGSETQYF,TGTGCTAGCAGCCTGGGGGCGAGCGGGGGATCAGAGACCCAGTACTTC
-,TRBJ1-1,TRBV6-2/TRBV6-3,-,CASSPAGLWAFF,TGTGCCAGCAGCCCCGCCGGCCTGTGGGCTTTCTTT
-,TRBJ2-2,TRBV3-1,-,CASSSPVATEGSGELFF,TGTGCCAGCAGTTCCCCGGTGGCTACCGAGGGATCCGGGGAGCTGTTTTTT
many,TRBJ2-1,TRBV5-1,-,CASSSPVPGQGPKTNEQFF,TGCGCCAGCAGCTCCCCCGTCCCGGGACAAGGGCCCAAGACGAATGAGCAGTTCTTC
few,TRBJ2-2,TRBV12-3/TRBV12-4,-,CASSFHPGWNTGELFF,TGTGCCAGCAGTTTTCACCCGGGCTGGAATACCGGGGAGCTGTTTTTT
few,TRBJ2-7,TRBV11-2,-,CASSPGGKGSYEQYF,TGTGCCAGCAGCCCTGGGGGGAAGGGCTCCTACGAGCAGTACTTC
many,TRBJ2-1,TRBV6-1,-,CATARGRKRNEQFF,TGTGCCACCGCCCGGGGGAGGAAGCGCAATGAGCAGTTCTTC
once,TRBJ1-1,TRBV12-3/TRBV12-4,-,CASTIRGGTEAFF,TGTGCCAGCACCATCCGGGGGGGCACTGAAGCTTTCTTT
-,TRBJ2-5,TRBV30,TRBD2,CAWSVSGGKTQYF,TGTGCCTGGAGTGTCTCGGGAGGAAAGACCCAGTACTTC
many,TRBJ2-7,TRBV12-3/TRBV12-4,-,CASSLGQNYYEQYF,TGTGCCAGCAGTTTAGGGCAGAATTACTACGAGCAGTACTTC
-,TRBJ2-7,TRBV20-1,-,CSARDQGFGYEQYF,TGCAGTGCTAGAGATCAGGGTTTCGGCTACGAGCAGTACTTC
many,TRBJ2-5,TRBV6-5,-,CASSYSTGGGGETQYF,TGTGCCAGCAGTTACTCAACCGGGGGCGGTGGAGAGACCCAGTACTTC
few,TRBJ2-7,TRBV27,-,CASKPGHFSYEQYF,TGTGCCAGCAAGCCGGGACACTTTTCCTACGAGCAGTACTTC
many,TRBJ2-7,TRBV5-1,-,CASSLPDEGGNEQYF,TGCGCCAGCAGCTTACCCGATGAGGGGGGGAACGAGCAGTACTTC
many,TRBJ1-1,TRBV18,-,CASSTLPGNTEAFF,TGTGCCAGCTCCACGTTGCCTGGGAACACTGAAGCTTTCTTT
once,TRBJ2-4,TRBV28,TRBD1,CASSFRDRVIRAKNIQYF,TGTGCCAGCAGTTTTCGGGACAGGGTAATACGAGCCAAAAACATTCAGTACTTC
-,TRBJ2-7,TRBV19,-,CASSIPLGAEQYF,TGTGCCAGTAGTATACCCCTGGGCGCGGAACAGTACTTC
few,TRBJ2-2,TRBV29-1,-,CSVEDSTGELFF,TGCAGCGTTGAAGACAGCACCGGGGAGCTGTTTTTT
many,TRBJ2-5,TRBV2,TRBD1,CASTRTGAETQYF,TGTGCCAGCACCCGGACAGGGGCAGAGACCCAGTACTTC
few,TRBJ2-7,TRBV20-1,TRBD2,CSARDGSGRAFSYEQYF,TGCAGTGCTAGAGATGGTAGCGGGAGGGCCTTCTCCTACGAGCAGTACTTC
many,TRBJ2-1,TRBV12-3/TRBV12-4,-,CASSLIWRGSSYNEQFF,TGTGCCAGCAGTTTAATTTGGAGGGGCAGCTCCTACAATGAGCAGTTCTTC
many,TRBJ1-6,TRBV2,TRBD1,CASSYYRGLWNSPLHF,TGTGCCAGCAGCTACTACAGGGGTTTGTGGAATTCACCCCTCCACTTT
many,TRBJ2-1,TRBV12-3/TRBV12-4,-,CASSAYRASYNEQFF,TGTGCCAGCAGTGCTTACAGGGCTTCCTACAATGAGCAGTTCTTC
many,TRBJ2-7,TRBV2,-,CASKVGQDFYEQYF,TGTGCCAGCAAGGTTGGGCAGGACTTCTACGAGCAGTACTTC
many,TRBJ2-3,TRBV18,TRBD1,CASSPTGVDTQYF,TGTGCCAGCTCACCTACAGGGGTAGATACGCAGTATTTT
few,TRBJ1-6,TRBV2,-,CASSRHRDYSPLHF,TGTGCCAGCAGTCGCCACAGGGACTACTCACCCCTCCACTTT
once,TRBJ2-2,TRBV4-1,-,CASSRDPGAGELFF,TGCGCCAGCAGCCGGGACCCGGGGGCCGGGGAGCTGTTTTTT
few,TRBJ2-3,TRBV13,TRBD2,CASSHLGLAGTDTQYF,TGTGCCAGCAGCCACCTGGGACTAGCGGGCACAGATACGCAGTATTTT
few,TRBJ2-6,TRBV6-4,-,CASSPQPTGTGANVLTF,TGTGCCAGCAGTCCTCAGCCTACAGGGACCGGGGCCAACGTCCTGACTTTC
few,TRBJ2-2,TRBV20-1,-,CSARTGTSLNTGELFF,TGCAGTGCTAGGACAGGGACTAGTCTCAACACCGGGGAGCTGTTTTTT
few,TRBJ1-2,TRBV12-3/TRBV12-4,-,CASSLPPPQGLYGYTF,TGTGCCAGCAGCCTCCCGCCCCCACAAGGACTCTATGGCTACACCTTC
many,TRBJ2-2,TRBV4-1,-,CASSPLIDSGELFF,TGCGCCAGCAGCCCCCTGATAGATTCCGGGGAGCTGTTTTTT
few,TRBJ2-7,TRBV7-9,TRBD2,CASSPSGGITREQYF,TGTGCCAGCAGCCCCAGCGGGGGGATTACGAGGGAGCAGTACTTC
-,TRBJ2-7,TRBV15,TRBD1,CATSRGTGGYEQYF,TGTGCCACCAGCAGAGGGACAGGGGGCTACGAGCAGTACTTC
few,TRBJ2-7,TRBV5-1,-,CASTEGENYEQYF,TGCGCCAGCACCGAGGGAGAAAACTACGAGCAGTACTTC
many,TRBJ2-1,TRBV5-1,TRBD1,CASSEGGLGSNEQFF,TGCGCCAGCAGCGAAGGGGGCCTTGGGAGTAATGAGCAGTTCTTC
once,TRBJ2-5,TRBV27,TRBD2,CASSLFPGGRETQYF,TGTGCCAGCAGTTTATTCCCGGGGGGGCGAGAGACCCAGTACTTC
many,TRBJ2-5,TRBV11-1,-,CASSLGPQEETQYF,TGTGCCAGCAGCCTCGGCCCGCAAGAAGAGACCCAGTACTTC
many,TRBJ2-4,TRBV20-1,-,CSARIGAVAKNIQYF,TGCAGTGCTAGAATAGGGGCTGTAGCCAAAAACATTCAGTACTTC
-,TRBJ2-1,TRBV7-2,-,CASSLGPVREQFF,TGTGCCAGCAGCTTAGGGCCCGTCCGGGAGCAGTTCTTC
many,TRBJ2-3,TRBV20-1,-,CSAIPTADTQYF,TGCAGTGCTATCCCGACAGCAGATACGCAGTATTTT
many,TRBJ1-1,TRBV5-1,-,CASSLVGTGGTEAFF,TGCGCCAGCAGCTTGGTAGGGACGGGAGGCACTGAAGCTTTCTTT
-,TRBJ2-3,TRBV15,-,CATSRDQGPTDTQYF,TGTGCCACCAGCAGAGACCAGGGACCCACAGATACGCAGTATTTT
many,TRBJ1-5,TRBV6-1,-,CASSDPGQGNQPQHF,TGTGCCAGCAGTGATCCAGGCCAGGGCAATCAGCCCCAGCATTTT
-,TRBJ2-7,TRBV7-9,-,CASSSTRALSYEQYF,TGTGCCAGCAGCTCGACCAGGGCCCTATCCTACGAGCAGTACTTC
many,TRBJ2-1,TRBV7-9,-,CASSLGVYEQFF,TGTGCCAGCAGCCTAGGGGTATATGAGCAGTTCTTC
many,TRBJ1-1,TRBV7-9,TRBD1,CALAHRGLNTEAFF,TGTGCCCTCGCTCACAGGGGGCTTAACACTGAAGCTTTCTTT